This T cell receptor (beta chain) originates from a study of patients and donors after allogeneic stem cell transplantation. This clonotype has at least ten counts. One entry per CDR3 protein results from TCRdb running MiXCR on the RT-PCR reads. This sample has hundreds of thousands of distinct CDR3 sequences, with approximately 16% found just once. The germline V gene has CDR1 SGHRS and CDR2 YFSETQ. Trimming removed 0 bases at V and 5 bases at J, with 11 bases between. The CDR3 covers 15 residues. The rearrangement links TRBV5-1 to TRBJ2-2; no firm D call. Source material: blood, either unsorted or a sorted T cell fraction (not recorded which). This TCR was recovered from a human donor who was either an allogeneic HSCT recipient or a stem cell or donor lymphocyte infusion donor (not recorded which). It is not recorded whose cells these are; they may come from a transplant donor. CDR3 bases: TGCGCCAGCAGCTTGGGAGACATGCAGACCGGGGAGCTGTTTTTT. Protein sequence: CASSLGDMQTGELFF.